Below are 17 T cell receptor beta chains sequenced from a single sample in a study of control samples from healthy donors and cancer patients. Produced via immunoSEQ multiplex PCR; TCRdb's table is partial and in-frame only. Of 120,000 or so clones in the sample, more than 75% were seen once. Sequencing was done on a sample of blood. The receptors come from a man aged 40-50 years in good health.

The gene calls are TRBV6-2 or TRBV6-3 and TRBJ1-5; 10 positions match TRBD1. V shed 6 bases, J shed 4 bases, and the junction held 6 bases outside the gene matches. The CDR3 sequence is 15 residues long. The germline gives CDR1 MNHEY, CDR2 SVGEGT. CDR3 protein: CASSQGQGRNQPQHF. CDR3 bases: TGTGCCAGCAGCCAGGGACAGGGGAGGAATCAGCCCCAGCATTTT.

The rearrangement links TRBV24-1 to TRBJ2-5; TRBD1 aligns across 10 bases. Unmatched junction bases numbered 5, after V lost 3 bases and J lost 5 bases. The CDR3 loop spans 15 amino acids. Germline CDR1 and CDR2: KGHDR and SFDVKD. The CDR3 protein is CATSDRDRGMETQYF. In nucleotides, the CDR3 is TGTGCCACCAGTGATAGGGACAGGGGCATGGAGACCCAGTACTTC.

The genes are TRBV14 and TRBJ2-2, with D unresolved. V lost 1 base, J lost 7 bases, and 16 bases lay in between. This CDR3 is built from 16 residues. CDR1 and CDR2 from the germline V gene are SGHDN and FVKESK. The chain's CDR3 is CASSQVAPLYGGELFF. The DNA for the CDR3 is TGTGCCAGCAGCCAAGTGGCGCCACTATATGGCGGGGAGCTGTTTTTT.

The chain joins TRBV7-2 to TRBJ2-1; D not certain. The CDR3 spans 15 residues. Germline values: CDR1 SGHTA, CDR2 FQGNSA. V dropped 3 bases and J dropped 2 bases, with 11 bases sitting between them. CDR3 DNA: TGTGCCAGCAGCTTCGACATTACCCCCTACAATGAGCAGTTCTTC. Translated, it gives CASSFDITPYNEQFF.

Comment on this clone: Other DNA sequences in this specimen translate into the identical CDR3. CDR3 protein: CASSLDRVDIQYF. CDR3 coding DNA: TGTGCCAGCAGTTTAGACAGGGTTGACATTCAGTACTTC. This sequence joins TRBV12-3 or TRBV12-4 and TRBJ2-4; TRBD1 is a possible D gene (6 bases). The CDR3 contains 13 residues. V was cut by 1 base and J by 8 bases, with 9 bases left in between.

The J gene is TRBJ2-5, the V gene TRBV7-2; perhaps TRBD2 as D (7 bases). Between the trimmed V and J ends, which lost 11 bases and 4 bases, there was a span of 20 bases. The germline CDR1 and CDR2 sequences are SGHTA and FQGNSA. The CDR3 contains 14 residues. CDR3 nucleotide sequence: TGTGCCTCTATTGGGGGGGGGCCGGCAGAGACCCAGTACTTC. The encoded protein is CASIGGGPAETQYF.

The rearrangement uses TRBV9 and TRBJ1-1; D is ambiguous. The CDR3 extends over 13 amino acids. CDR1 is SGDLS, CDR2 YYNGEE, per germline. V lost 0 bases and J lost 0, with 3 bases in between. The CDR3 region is CASSVVVNTEAFF. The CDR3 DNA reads TGTGCCAGCAGCGTAGTAGTGAACACTGAAGCTTTCTTT.

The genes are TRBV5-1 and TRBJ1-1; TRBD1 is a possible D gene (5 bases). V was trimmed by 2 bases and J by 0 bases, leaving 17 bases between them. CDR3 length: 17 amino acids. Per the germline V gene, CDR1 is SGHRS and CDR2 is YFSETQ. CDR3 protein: CASSFGLEGRMNTEAFF. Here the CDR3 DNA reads TGCGCCAGCAGCTTTGGATTGGAGGGACGGATGAACACTGAAGCTTTCTTT.

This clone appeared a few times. CDR3 loop: CASSIGRINEKLFF. The CDR3 region has the DNA TGTGCCAGTAGTATTGGCCGGATTAATGAAAAACTGTTTTTT. The rearrangement joins TRBV19 to TRBJ1-4; D gene ambiguous. The CDR3 totals 14 residues. V lost 3 bases, J lost 4 bases, and 9 bases lay in between. CDR1 is LNHDA and CDR2 is SQIVND in the germline V gene (reference sequence).

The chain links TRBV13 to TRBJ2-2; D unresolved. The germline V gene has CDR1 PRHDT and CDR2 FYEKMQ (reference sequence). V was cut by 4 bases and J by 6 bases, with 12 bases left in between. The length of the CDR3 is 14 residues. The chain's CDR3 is CASSYHGGSGELFF. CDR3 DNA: TGTGCCAGCAGCTACCACGGTGGGTCCGGGGAGCTGTTTTTT.

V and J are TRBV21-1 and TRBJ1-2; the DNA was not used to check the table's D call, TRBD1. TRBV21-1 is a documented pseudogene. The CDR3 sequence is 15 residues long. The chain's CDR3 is CASRGMTGTGYGYTF. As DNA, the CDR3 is TGTGCCAGCAGGGGGATGACCGGGACAGGCTATGGCTACACCTTC.

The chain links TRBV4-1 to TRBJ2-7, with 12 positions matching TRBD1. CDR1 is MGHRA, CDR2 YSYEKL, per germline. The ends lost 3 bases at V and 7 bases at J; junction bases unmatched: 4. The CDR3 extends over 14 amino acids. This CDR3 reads CASSQGTGGEEQYF. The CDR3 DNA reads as TGCGCCAGCAGCCAGGGGACAGGGGGCGAGGAGCAGTACTTC.

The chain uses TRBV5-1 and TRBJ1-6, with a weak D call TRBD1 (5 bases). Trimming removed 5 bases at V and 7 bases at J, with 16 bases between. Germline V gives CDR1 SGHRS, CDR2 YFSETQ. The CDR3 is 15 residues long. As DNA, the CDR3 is TGCGCCAGCAGGGGGGAGGCAGGTCGGAATTCACCCCTCCACTTT. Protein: CASRGEAGRNSPLHF.

The CDR3: CASSLENIQYF. The CDR3 DNA follows: TGTGCCAGCAGTTTGGAAAACATTCAGTACTTC. The chain recombines TRBV2 with TRBJ2-4; no reliable D call. Germline values: CDR1 SNHLY, CDR2 FYNNEI. The CDR3 loop spans 11 amino acids. Trimming took off 5 bases at V and 5 bases at J, with 4 bases between the two ends.

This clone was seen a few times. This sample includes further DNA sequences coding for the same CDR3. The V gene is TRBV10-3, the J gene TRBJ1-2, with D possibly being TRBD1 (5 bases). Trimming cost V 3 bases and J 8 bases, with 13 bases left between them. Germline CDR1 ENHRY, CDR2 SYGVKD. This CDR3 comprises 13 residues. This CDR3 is CAISDRVVEGYTF. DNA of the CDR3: TGTGCCATCAGTGACAGGGTGGTAGAGGGCTACACCTTC.

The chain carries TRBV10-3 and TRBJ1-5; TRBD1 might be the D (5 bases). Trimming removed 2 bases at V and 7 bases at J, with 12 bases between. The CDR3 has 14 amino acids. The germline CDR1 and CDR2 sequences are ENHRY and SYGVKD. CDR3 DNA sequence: TGTGCCATCAGTGAGGGGGGGGGTAGGCAGCCCCAGCATTTT. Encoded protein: CAISEGGGRQPQHF.

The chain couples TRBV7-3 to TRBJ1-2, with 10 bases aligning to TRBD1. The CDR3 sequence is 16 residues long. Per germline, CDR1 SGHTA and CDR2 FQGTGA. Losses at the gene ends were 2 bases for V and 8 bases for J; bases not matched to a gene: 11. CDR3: CASSLGSGQGIGGYTF. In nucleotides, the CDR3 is TGTGCCAGCAGCTTAGGGTCGGGACAGGGGATTGGAGGCTACACCTTC.